This T cell receptor (beta chain) was sequenced for a study of T cell responses to AZD1222 COVID-19 vaccine. J was trimmed by 8 bases and V by 5 bases; bases with no gene match: 10. The CDR3 covers 14 residues. In germline, CDR1 is MNHEY, CDR2 SVGAGI. With regard to this clone: What it recognizes is unknown.

Study-level points and caveats: With two AZD1222 doses given, Spike-specific TCR breadth and depth both rose. Clonal diversity may have been underestimated, and the donors were mostly white British, with more females than males. Repertoire collection took place solely once the T cell response had peaked.

Assay: immunoSEQ multiplex PCR; the TCRdb copy retains only in-frame clones and omits some. The sample has some 150,000 clones; approximately 90% are singletons. This rearrangement joins TRBV6-5 to TRBJ1-2; TRBD1 matches 8 bases. This TCR came from an adult who received the AZD1222 COVID-19 vaccine. The source material was peripheral blood, sampled 28 days after the second AZD1222 dose. The CDR3 sequence is CASSNPQGAKGYTF. The CDR3 DNA follows: TGTGCCAGCAGTAACCCCCAGGGGGCTAAGGGCTACACCTTC.